This T cell receptor (beta chain) was obtained from a study of blood T cell repertoires in COVID-19. Study context: There were acute and convalescent COVID-19 samples, and they came from the United States, Italy and Spain. PBMCs, B-cell-depleted T cells, or T cells were the source of the cDNA or gDNA that made up the material.

The method was immunoSEQ multiplex PCR; TCRdb's version includes in-frame clones alone and lacks a portion of them. Seen here are roughly 250,000 clones, over 80% observed once, and the top ten hold about 4%. CDR3 length: 13 amino acids. V lost 3 bases to trimming and J lost 4 bases, with 9 bases between them. CDR1 MNHEY and CDR2 SMNVEV come from the germline V gene (reference sequence). This clonotype was obtained from a woman aged 40 to 49 with acute or convalescent COVID-19. The gene calls are TRBV27 and TRBJ1-1; D ambiguous. Sequencing used peripheral blood. The CDR3 sequence: CASSLGGSTEAFF. The CDR3 DNA sequence: TGTGCCAGCAGTTTGGGTGGGAGCACTGAAGCTTTCTTT.